This TCR beta chain originates from a study of T-cell reconstitution after alpha-beta-depleted transplantation in children. Preparing the TCRbeta library involved the use of unique molecular identifiers. TCRdb reanalysed the PCR reads using MiXCR and keeps one entry per CDR3 protein. The sample lists hundreds of thousands of distinct CDR3 sequences, roughly 13% occurring once. Trimming removed 1 base from V and 4 bases from J; junction bases left unmatched: 2. Germline CDR1 reads SGHTA; CDR2 reads FQGNSA. The CDR3 sequence is 15 residues long. Study-wide results and limits: Two months or so post-transplant, alpha-beta T cells reportedly derived from several hundred expanded graft clones. T-cell numbers and diversity, one year after transplant, stemmed largely from T cells that were newly produced. After transplant, high TCRbeta diversity at day 60 in some patients arose from surviving recipient T cells and thymic progenitors.

This clonotype occurred many times. Its antigen is as yet unknown. The chain links TRBV7-2 to TRBJ2-7, with TRBD2 identical over 12 bases. This sample comprised PBMCs, mostly from graft donor cells, obtained 360 days after TCRalphabeta/CD19-depleted stem cell transplant. The TCR comes from a male patient aged 5 to 17 who had a stem cell transplant for acute myeloid leukemia, so the T cells may come from the graft donor. The CDR3 nucleotides are TGTGCCAGCAGCTTAGGAGGACTAGCGGGGTACGAGCAGTACTTC. Translation gives CASSLGGLAGYEQYF.